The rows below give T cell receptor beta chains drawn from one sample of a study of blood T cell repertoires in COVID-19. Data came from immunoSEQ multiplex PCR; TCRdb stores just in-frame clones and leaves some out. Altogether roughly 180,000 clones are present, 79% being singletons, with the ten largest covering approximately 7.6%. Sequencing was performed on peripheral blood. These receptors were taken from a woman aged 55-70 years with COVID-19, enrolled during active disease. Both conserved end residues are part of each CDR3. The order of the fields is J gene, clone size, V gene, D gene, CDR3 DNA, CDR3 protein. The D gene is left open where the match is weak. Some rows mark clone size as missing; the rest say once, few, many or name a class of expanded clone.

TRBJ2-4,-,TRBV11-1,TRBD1,TGTGCCAGCAGCACCCGACAGGGGGGAAACATTCAGTACTTC,CASSTRQGGNIQYF
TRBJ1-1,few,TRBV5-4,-,TGTGCCAGCAGCTTACCGGGACAGAACACTGAAGCTTTCTTT,CASSLPGQNTEAFF
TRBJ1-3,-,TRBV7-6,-,TGTGCCAGCAGCTTAATGAGCGGAGCTGGAAACACCATATATTTT,CASSLMSGAGNTIYF
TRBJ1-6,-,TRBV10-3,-,TGTGCCATCAGTGAGTCAACAGGGAGCTCCTATAATTCACCCCTCCACTTT,CAISESTGSSYNSPLHF
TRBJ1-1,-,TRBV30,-,TGTGCCTGGAGTTCAGGGGTTGCTGAAGCTTTCTTT,CAWSSGVAEAFF
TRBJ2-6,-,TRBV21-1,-,TGTGCCAGCAGCAAACCTAACAGGATAGCCTCTGGGGCCAACGTCCTGACTTTC,CASSKPNRIASGANVLTF
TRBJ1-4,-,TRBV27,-,TGTGCCAGCTCCCGTTGGGCTCGGGAAAAACTGTTTTTT,CASSRWAREKLFF
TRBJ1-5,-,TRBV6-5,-,TGTGCCAGCAAACGAACGGGGAATCAGCCCCAGCATTTT,CASKRTGNQPQHF
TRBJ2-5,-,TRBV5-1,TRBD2,TGCGCCAGCAGCTTGGAAGTAATAGCGGGGGTGGAGACCCAGTACTTC,CASSLEVIAGVETQYF
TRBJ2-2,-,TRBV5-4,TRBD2,TGTGCCAGCAGCACGGAGCGGGGGGGCCTTGGCGGGGAGCTGTTTTTT,CASSTERGGLGGELFF
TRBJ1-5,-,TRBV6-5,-,TGTGCCAGCAAATTCGGGGTCGACAATCAGCCCCAGCATTTT,CASKFGVDNQPQHF
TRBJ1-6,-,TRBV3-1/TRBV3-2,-,TGTGCCAGCAGCCGCAGGGGTCCGGCCCATTCACCCCTCCACTTT,CASSRRGPAHSPLHF
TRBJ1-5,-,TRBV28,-,TGTGCCAGCACCTTGACAGGATATAATCAGCCCCAGCATTTT,CASTLTGYNQPQHF
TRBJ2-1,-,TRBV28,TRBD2,TGTGCCAGCAGTTTAAACGGGAGGAATGAGCAGTTCTTC,CASSLNGRNEQFF
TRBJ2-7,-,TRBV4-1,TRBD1,TGCGCCAGCAGCCAGGGCAGGGGGCCTGGCGAGCAGTACTTC,CASSQGRGPGEQYF
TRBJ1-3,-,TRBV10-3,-,TGTGCCATCACCCAGGTCTCTGGAAACACCATATATTTT,CAITQVSGNTIYF
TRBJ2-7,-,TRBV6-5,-,TGTGCCAGCAGTTACATTGGGACACCCTACGAGCAGTACTTC,CASSYIGTPYEQYF
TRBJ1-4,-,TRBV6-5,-,TGTGCCAGCAGTTACTCACAGGTTGACCTTAATGAAAAACTGTTTTTT,CASSYSQVDLNEKLFF
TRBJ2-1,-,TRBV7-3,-,TGTGCCAGCAGCTTAGCCGGGGAATTCAATGAGCAGTTCTTC,CASSLAGEFNEQFF
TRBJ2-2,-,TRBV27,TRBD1,TGTGCCAGCAGTCCCCTGGCCAGGGGGCAATACGGGGAGCTGTTTTTT,CASSPLARGQYGELFF
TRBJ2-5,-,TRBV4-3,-,TGCGCCAGCAGCCAAGATACAGGGCAGACTCAGTACTTC,CASSQDTGQTQYF
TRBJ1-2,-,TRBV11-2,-,TGTGCCAGCAGCCCTAGCTACCGGGGGGGGCTTGAGGGCTACACCTTC,CASSPSYRGGLEGYTF
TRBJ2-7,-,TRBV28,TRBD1,TGTGCCAGCAGTGGGGACAGGTGGGACGAGCAGTACTTC,CASSGDRWDEQYF
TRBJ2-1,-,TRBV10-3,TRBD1,TGTGCCATCAGTGAGTCGACGTCCGGGACAGGGATATACAATGAGCAGTTCTTC,CAISESTSGTGIYNEQFF
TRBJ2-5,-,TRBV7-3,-,TGTGCCAGCAGCTTAAGCCCCCGGGAGACCCAGTACTTC,CASSLSPRETQYF
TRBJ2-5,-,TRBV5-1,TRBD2,TGCGCCAGCAGCTTTTCGGGAGGGGAGACCCAGTACTTC,CASSFSGGETQYF
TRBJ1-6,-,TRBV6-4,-,TGTGCCAGCAGTGACCAGACCAGGGTTAATTCACCCCTCCACTTT,CASSDQTRVNSPLHF
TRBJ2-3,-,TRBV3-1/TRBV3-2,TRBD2,TGTGCCAGCAGCCCGCGACTAGCGGGGTACTTCACAGATACGCAGTATTTT,CASSPRLAGYFTDTQYF
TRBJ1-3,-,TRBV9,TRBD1,TGTGCCAGCAGCGTCGACAGGGAGAGGGGAAACACCATATATTTT,CASSVDRERGNTIYF
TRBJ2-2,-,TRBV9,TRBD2,TGTGCCAGCAGCGTAACTAGCGGCCCTAACACCGGGGAGCTGTTTTTT,CASSVTSGPNTGELFF
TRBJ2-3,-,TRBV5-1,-,TGCGCCAGCAGCGTACAGGGAGGGGGCACAGATACGCAGTATTTT,CASSVQGGGTDTQYF
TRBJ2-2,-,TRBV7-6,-,TGTGCCAGCAGCTTAGAGACTAGGGGAGCCGGGGAGCTGTTTTTT,CASSLETRGAGELFF
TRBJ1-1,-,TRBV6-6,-,TGTGCCAGCATCGGTCCCTCAGCTTTCTTT,CASIGPSAFF
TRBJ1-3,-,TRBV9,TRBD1,TGTGCCAGCAGCGGAGGGACAGGGTACGCTGGAAACACCATATATTTT,CASSGGTGYAGNTIYF
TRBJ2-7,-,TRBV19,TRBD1,TGTGCCAGTAGAGACAGGGGAAACAACGAGCAGTACTTC,CASRDRGNNEQYF
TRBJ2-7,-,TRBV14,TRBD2,TGTGCCAGCAGCCAAGATCGACTAGCGGCCCGGGGCGTGGACTTC,CASSQDRLAARGVDF
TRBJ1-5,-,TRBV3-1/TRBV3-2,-,TGTGCCAGCAGCCACCAGGGGCGTCGTTATAGCAATCAGCCCCAGCATTTT,CASSHQGRRYSNQPQHF
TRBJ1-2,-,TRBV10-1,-,TGCGCCAGCAGTGAGACAACCTCGAACGGCTACACCTTC,CASSETTSNGYTF
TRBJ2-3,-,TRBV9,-,TGTGCCAGCAGCGCTAGACCTTCATCCGGACTTAGCACAGATACGCAGTATTTT,CASSARPSSGLSTDTQYF
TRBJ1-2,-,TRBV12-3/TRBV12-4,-,TGTGCCAGCAGTTTCGGCCAGAGGGGCTACACCTTC,CASSFGQRGYTF
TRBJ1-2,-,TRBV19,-,TGTGCCAGTAGTCCAGGGGCCGGAGCTAACTATGGCTACACCTTC,CASSPGAGANYGYTF
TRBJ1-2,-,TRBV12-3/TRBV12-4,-,TGTGCCAGCAGTTTAGCGCGAGGTCGTGGCTACACCTTC,CASSLARGRGYTF
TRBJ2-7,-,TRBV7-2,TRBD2,TGTGCCAGCAGCTACCGGGTTAGCGGGAGCTCGTCCTACGAGCAGTACTTC,CASSYRVSGSSSYEQYF
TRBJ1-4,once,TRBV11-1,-,TGTGCCAGCAGCCCCCGTGTCGGGAATGAAAAACTGTTTTTT,CASSPRVGNEKLFF
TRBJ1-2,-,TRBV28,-,TGTGCCAGCAGTTGGGGGGTGGGAGCCTCCGCTGGCTACACCTTC,CASSWGVGASAGYTF
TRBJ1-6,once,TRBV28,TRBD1,TGTGCCAGCAGTTTAAACCCGGGACAGGGATTCTATAATTCACCCCTCCACTTT,CASSLNPGQGFYNSPLHF
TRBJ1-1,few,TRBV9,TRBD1,TGTGCCAGCAGCCTGCGACAGGGGATGAACACTGAAGCTTTCTTT,CASSLRQGMNTEAFF
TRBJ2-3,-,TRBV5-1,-,TGCGCCAGCGCTATGGGGGCCGAAGGTACGCAGTATTTT,CASAMGAEGTQYF
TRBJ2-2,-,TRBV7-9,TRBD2,TGTGCCAGCAGCTGGACGGGGGGTATCGGGGAGCTGTTTTTT,CASSWTGGIGELFF
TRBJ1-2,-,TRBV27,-,TGTGCCAGCAGTTTATCAGGGGACTATGGCTACACCTTC,CASSLSGDYGYTF
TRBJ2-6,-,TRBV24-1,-,TGTGCCACCAGTCCTACTGGGGCCAACGTCCTGACTTTC,CATSPTGANVLTF
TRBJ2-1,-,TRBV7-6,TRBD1,TGTGCCAGCAGCTTAGCGCAGGGGGAAAGCTCCTACAATGAGCAGTTCTTC,CASSLAQGESSYNEQFF
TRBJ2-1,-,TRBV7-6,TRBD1,TGTGCCAGCAGCCCTGAGACAGGGGGCCTCACCGACGAGCAGTTCTTC,CASSPETGGLTDEQFF
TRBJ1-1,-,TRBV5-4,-,TGTGCCAGCAGCCCTTCTCCGGACACTGAAGCTTTCTTT,CASSPSPDTEAFF
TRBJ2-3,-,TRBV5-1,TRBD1,TGCGCCAGCAGCTTGGTTGGGGACAGGGACACAGATACGCAGTATTTT,CASSLVGDRDTDTQYF
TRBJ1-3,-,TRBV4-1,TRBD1,TGCGCCAGCAGCCAACTCACAGGGACAGGGGCTGGAAACACCATATATTTT,CASSQLTGTGAGNTIYF
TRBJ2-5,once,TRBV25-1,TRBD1,TGTGCCAGCAGTATTCCTGGGGACAGGGGGGAGACCCAGTACTTC,CASSIPGDRGETQYF
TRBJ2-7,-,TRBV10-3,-,TGTGCCATCGGGGCAGAGAGAACCTACGAGCAGTACTTC,CAIGAERTYEQYF
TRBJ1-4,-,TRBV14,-,TGTGCCAGCAGCCAAGATCTTGAGGCAACTAATGAAAAACTGTTTTTT,CASSQDLEATNEKLFF